The 11 T cell receptor beta chains below come from one sample, sequenced in a study of T cell repertoires in cytomegalovirus infection. TCRdb processed the reads anew with MiXCR; each CDR3 protein has one entry. In the table there are approximately 250,000 distinct CDR3 sequences, around 6.2% of which are singletons. Sequencing used PBMCs. These receptors came from a human donor in good health (CMV status not recorded). Some clones in this sample may be carry-over from other donors' samples.

This clonotype has more than one count but fewer than ten. CDR3 amino acids: CASSPSAGGHRAWFF. The CDR3 nucleotides are TGTGCCAGCAGCCCCTCAGCGGGGGGGCATAGAGCGTGGTTCTTC. The chain is built from TRBV14 and TRBJ2-1; 10 nucleotides agree with TRBD2. In germline, CDR1 is SGHDN, CDR2 FVKESK. CDR3 length: 15 residues. With 4 bases clipped from V and 15 bases from J, the junction kept 15 bases outside the gene matches.

This clonotype was recorded many times. The CDR3 DNA follows: TGCAGTGCTTTCCCCCTCCAGAGGGACACTGAAGCTTTCTTT. Amino acids: CSAFPLQRDTEAFF. The chain joins TRBV20-1 to TRBJ1-1, with D unresolved. V gave up 5 bases and J gave up 3 bases, with 16 bases separating them. The V gene's germline CDR1 is DFQATT and CDR2 SNEGSKA (reference sequence). The CDR3 is 14 amino acids.

This clonotype showed up many times. The chain joins TRBV10-3 to TRBJ1-5; TRBD1 might be the D (6 bases). CDR3 length: 13 residues. V shed 5 bases and J shed 7 bases, with 12 bases lying between them. Per the germline V gene, CDR1 is ENHRY and CDR2 is SYGVKD. The CDR3 loop reads CAISLEGDQPQHF. The CDR3 DNA is TGTGCCATCAGTCTGGAGGGGGACCAGCCCCAGCATTTT.

This clonotype was observed at least ten times. This rearrangement joins TRBV7-2 to TRBJ2-5, with TRBD2 matching over 9 bases. Per germline, CDR1 SGHTA and CDR2 FQGNSA. The CDR3 extends over 14 amino acids. Trimming cost V 1 base and J 3 bases; bases outside gene matches: 0. The CDR3 sequence: CASSLGLAEETQYF. The CDR3 DNA reads as TGTGCCAGCAGCTTAGGACTAGCGGAAGAGACCCAGTACTTC.

A few counts support this clonotype. V is TRBV20-1 and J is TRBJ2-1; 11 bases match TRBD1. J lost 6 bases, V lost 6 bases, and 10 bases had no gene match. The V gene's germline CDR1 is DFQATT and CDR2 SNEGSKA (reference sequence). This CDR3 contains 15 residues. CDR3 protein: CSAPAAGQGVNEQFF. CDR3 DNA sequence: TGCAGTGCCCCAGCCGCGGGACAGGGGGTCAATGAGCAGTTCTTC.

This clonotype was seen repeatedly, ten times or more. The chain employs TRBV20-1 and TRBJ1-1; D gene unclear. Germline V gives CDR1 DFQATT, CDR2 SNEGSKA (reference sequence). V shed 3 bases and J shed 2 bases, with 7 bases lying between them. The CDR3 consists of 12 residues. The CDR3: CSASSGNTEAFF. CDR3 bases: TGCAGTGCTAGTTCAGGTAACACTGAAGCTTTCTTT.

This rearrangement joins TRBV7-9 to TRBJ1-1; no firm D call. V was shortened by 2 bases and J by 1 base, with 8 bases between the two germline ends. Looked up from germline, CDR1 is SEHNR and CDR2 is FQNEAQ (reference sequence). The CDR3 consists of 14 residues. The CDR3 DNA sequence: TGTGCCAGCAGCTTACCCGCGGGGAACACTGAAGCTTTCTTT. Protein product: CASSLPAGNTEAFF. Combining the CDR3 with reference TRBV7-9 and TRBJ1-1 gives the whole variable domain DTGVSQNPRHKITKRGQNVTFRCDPISEHNRLYWYRQTLGQGPEFLTYFQNEAQLEKSRLLSDRFSAERPKGSFSTLEIQRTEQGDSAMYLCASSLPAGNTEAFFGQGTRLTVV.

Many counts were recorded for this clonotype. The gene calls are TRBV2 and TRBJ1-1; possible D gene TRBD1, 6 bases. CDR3 length: 11 residues. Germline lookup yields CDR1 SNHLY and CDR2 FYNNEI. V lost 5 bases, J lost 11 bases, and 12 bases lay in between. CDR3 residues: CASSNRVDAFF. CDR3 nucleotides: TGTGCCAGCAGTAACAGGGTTGACGCTTTCTTT.

This clonotype was detected many times. This chain uses TRBV29-1 with TRBJ2-3; 8 nucleotides align to TRBD2. The CDR3 totals 18 residues. V lost 3 bases and J lost 3; bases outside the gene matches: 17. Germline CDR1 SQVTM, CDR2 ANQGSEA. The CDR3 region is CSVEGLAGGRGSTDTQYF. In DNA form, the CDR3 reads TGCAGCGTTGAGGGCTTGGCGGGGGGTCGAGGATCAACAGATACGCAGTATTTT.

This clonotype occurred many times. The chain links TRBV19 to TRBJ1-2; 8 nucleotides line up with TRBD1. Germline V gives CDR1 LNHDA, CDR2 SQIVND (reference sequence). Trimming at V came to 7 bases and at J to 6 bases, leaving 10 bases not matched to a gene. The CDR3 extends over 14 amino acids. Here the CDR3 DNA reads TGTGCCAGTAATAAACGGACAGGGAAAAATGGCTACACCTTC. It encodes CASNKRTGKNGYTF.

This clonotype was counted many times. The V call is TRBV5-6, the J call TRBJ1-1; tentative D call: TRBD1 (5 bases). Germline V gives CDR1 SGHDT, CDR2 YYEEEE. This CDR3 spans 14 amino acids. V gave up 1 base and J gave up 5 bases, with 12 bases separating them. The CDR3 sequence: CASSLRGRGTEAFF. The CDR3 nucleotides are TGTGCCAGCAGCTTGCGGGGCCGGGGGACTGAAGCTTTCTTT. Using reference TRBV5-6 and TRBJ1-1 for the parts outside the CDR3, the full variable domain is DAGVTQSPTHLIKTRGQQVTLRCSPKSGHDTVSWYQQALGQGPQFIFQYYEEEERQRGNFPDRFSGHQFPNYSSELNVNALLLGDSALYLCASSLRGRGTEAFFGQGTRLTVV.